This T cell receptor (beta chain) appears in the sequencing data of a study of blood T cell repertoires in COVID-19. Background on the study: The samples span acute and convalescent COVID-19 from the United States, Italy and Spain. T cells, B-cell-depleted T cells, or PBMCs supplied cDNA or gDNA.

The table came from immunoSEQ multiplex PCR; TCRdb's copy has only in-frame clones and leaves some out. This sample has about 400,000 clones; 70% to 90% occur once, and the top ten carry 1.2%. Trimming stripped 5 bases from V and 10 bases from J, with 17 bases between. This CDR3 has 13 residues. This clone occurred once. V and J are TRBV12-3 or TRBV12-4 and TRBJ1-1; D not certain. The sequence derives from a man aged 35-49 years with acute or convalescent COVID-19. Sequenced input: peripheral blood. In nucleotides, the CDR3 is TGTGCCAGCAGTCCCCTAAACGAAGCCCGAGCTTTCTTT. It translates to CASSPLNEARAFF.